The clone carrying this TCR beta chain came up a few times. The antigen remains unidentified. The data were taken from a study of CD8 T cells in ankylosing spondylitis. General study findings and limits: Clones tied to disease were said to be significantly enriched in matched ankylosing spondylitis synovial fluid. Reactive arthritis synovial fluid and blood were previously reported to contain some motif variants. Blood from ankylosing spondylitis patients appeared to carry a characteristic roughly eight-variant TCR beta motif. Disease-linked clones bore a CD8+ phenotype, appearing relatively rarely in peripheral blood.

TCR beta libraries were made by quantitative 5'-RACE with molecular barcodes. Via MiXCR, TCRdb re-called the 5' RACE reads, giving one row per CDR3 protein. The sample has about 700,000 distinct CDR3 sequences, 19% seen once; the top ten hold around a fifth. The clonotype was recovered from a male donor with ankylosing spondylitis. The sample consisted of blood, either unsorted or a sorted T cell fraction (not recorded which).

DNA for the CDR3: TGCAGTGCTAGGGACAGGGGCGTGGAGACCCAGTACTTC. Its protein is CSARDRGVETQYF. The chain uses TRBV20-1 and TRBJ2-5; 9 bases are a match to TRBD1. Trimming cost V 3 bases and J 5 bases; bases outside gene matches: 4. The CDR3 totals 13 residues. In germline, CDR1 is DFQATT, CDR2 SNEGSKA (reference sequence).